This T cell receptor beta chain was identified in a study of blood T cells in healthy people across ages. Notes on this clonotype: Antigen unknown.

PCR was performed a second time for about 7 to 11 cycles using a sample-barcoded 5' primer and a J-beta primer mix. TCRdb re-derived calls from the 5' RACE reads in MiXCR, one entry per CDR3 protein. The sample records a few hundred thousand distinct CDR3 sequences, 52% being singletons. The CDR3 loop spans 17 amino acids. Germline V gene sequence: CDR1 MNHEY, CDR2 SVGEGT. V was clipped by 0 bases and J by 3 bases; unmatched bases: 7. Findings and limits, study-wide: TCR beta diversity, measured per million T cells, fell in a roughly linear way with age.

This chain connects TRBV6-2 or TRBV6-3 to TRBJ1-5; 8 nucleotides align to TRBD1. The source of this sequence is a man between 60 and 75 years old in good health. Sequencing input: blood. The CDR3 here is CASSYSHGTGNNQPQHF. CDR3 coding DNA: TGTGCCAGCAGTTACTCCCATGGGACAGGAAACAATCAGCCCCAGCATTTT.